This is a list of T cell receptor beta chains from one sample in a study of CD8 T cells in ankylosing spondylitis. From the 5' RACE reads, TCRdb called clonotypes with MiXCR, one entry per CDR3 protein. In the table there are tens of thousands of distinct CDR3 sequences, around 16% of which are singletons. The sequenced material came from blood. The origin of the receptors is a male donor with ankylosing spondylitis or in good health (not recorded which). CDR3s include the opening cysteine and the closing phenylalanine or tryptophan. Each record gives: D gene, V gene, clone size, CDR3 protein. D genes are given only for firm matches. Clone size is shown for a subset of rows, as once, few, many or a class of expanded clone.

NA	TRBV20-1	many	CSARDKAFGELFF
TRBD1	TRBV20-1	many	CSARARTGRETQYF
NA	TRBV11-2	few	CASSVQVFSSYNEQFF
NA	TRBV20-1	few	CSARPGRVDYGYTF
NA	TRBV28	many	CATRGGNGNTIYF
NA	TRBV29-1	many	CSVEDNRTEQFF
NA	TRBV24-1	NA	CATSGAADTQYF
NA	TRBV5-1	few	CASSDIGGSDTEAFF
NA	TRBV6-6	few	CASSYHYEQFF
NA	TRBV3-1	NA	CASSQSGYEQYF
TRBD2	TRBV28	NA	CASSQATSGVTDTQYF
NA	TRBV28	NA	CASSLGTSSAGELFF
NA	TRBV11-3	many	CASSTRGNTEAFF
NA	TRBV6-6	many	CASSYGRNNEKLFF
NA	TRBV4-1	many	CASSLARGHTYEQYF
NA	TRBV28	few	CASSSLGGSTDTQYF
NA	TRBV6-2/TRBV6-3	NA	CASTKVGQPNTGELFF
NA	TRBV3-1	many	CASSPSRLGEQFF
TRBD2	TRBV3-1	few	CASSHQRERSTDTQYF
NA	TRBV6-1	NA	CASRGRQAYEQYF
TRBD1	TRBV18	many	CASSPTGETEAFF
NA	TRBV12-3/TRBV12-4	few	CASIPRGPDTEAFF
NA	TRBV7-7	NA	CASSPGTGRGEQYF
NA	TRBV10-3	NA	CAISESVGELFF
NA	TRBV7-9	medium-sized	CASSLVLNEQFF
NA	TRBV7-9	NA	CASSSFTEAFF
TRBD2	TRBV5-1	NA	CASSLAGTSVNNEQFF
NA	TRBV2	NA	CASSEPRSGNTIYF
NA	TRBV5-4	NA	CASSFGGLNTEAFF
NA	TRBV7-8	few	CASSLEEEAYNEQFF
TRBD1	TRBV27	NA	CASSPGQGTEKLFF
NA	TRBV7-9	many	CASSLALRTLTYNEQFF
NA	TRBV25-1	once	CASSEVSRDYEQFF
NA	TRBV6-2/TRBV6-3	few	CASSYSRVSTGNEQFF
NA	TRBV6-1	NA	CASDPEGGRITEAFF
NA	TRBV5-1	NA	CASSLGPSNEKLFF
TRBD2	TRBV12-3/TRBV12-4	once	CASSPSRVAGGNEQYF
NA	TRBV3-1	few	CASSPGTARGTQYF
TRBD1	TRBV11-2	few	CASGTGAYEQYF
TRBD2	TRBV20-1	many	CSADNSGSYEQYF
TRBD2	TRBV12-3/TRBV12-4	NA	CASSLARGRVHEQYF
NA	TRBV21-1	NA	CASSFGQGTQYF
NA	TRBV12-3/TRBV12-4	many	CASSWEVVLADEQFF
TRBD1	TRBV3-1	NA	CASSPSRQGAKETQYF
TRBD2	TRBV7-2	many	CASSSLAAGEQFF
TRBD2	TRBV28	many	CASSQTSGYTDTQYF
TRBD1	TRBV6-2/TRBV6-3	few	CASSLSRGLNEQFF
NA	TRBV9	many	CASSFKGDPGELFF
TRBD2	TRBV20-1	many	CSARDWLAGDEQYF
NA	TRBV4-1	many	CASSQATEETQYF
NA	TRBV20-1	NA	CSAPGEDSEKLFF
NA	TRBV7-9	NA	CASSSPIPKETQYF
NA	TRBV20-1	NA	CSARSPVPPGNTIYF
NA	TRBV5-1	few	CASSDQLTETQYF
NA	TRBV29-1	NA	CSAESWGDEQFF
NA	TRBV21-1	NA	CASTLRTCRGQETQYF
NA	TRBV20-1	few	CSASGWGNNEQFF